This T cell receptor beta chain stems from a study of blood T cell repertoires in COVID-19. Study as a whole: Sample material is recorded as cDNA or gDNA derived from T cells, B-cell-depleted T cells, or PBMCs.

Per germline, CDR1 SGHRS and CDR2 YFSETQ. This CDR3 has 15 residues. Trimming pared 0 bases from V and 0 bases from J, leaving 7 bases between. Methods used by the authors: Amplification from reference gene primers served as the basis for estimated nucleated cell counts. The protocol was immunoSEQ multiplex PCR, while the TCRdb copy is restricted to in-frame clones and leaves out a portion. V and J calls and clone size come straight from that table; D and trimming were deduced from the DNA. The sample includes 150,000 to 200,000 clones, 70% to 90% seen only once; the top ten take under 2%. This rearrangement joins TRBV5-1 to TRBJ1-5, with D maybe TRBD1 (6 bases). The sequencing sample was made of peripheral blood. The TCR was taken from a young man who had recovered from COVID-19. The CDR3 coding sequence is TGCGCCAGCAGCTTGGCAGGGGTTAGCAATCAGCCCCAGCATTTT. Residues: CASSLAGVSNQPQHF.